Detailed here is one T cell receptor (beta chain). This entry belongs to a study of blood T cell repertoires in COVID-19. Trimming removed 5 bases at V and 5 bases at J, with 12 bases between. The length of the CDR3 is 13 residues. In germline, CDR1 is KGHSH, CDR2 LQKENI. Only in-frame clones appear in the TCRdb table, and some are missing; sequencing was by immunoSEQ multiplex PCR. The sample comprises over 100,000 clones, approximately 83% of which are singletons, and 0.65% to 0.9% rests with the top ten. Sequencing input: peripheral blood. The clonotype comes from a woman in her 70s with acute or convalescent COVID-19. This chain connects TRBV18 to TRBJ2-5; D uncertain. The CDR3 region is CASSGQARETQYF. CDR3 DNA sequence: TGTGCCAGCTCAGGGCAGGCCCGGGAGACCCAGTACTTC. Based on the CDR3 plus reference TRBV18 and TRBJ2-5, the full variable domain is NAGVMQNPRHLVRRRGQEARLRCSPMKGHSHVYWYRQLPEEGLKFMVYLQKENIIDESGMPKERFSAEFPKEGPSILRIQQVVRGDSAAYFCASSGQARETQYFGPGTRLLVL.